This T cell receptor (beta chain) was recovered during a study of cytomegalovirus exposure and HLA in healthy donors (dated by TCRdb to about 2017). In the study overall: An earlier analysis of more than 550 of the donors reported about 280 Gb of sequence data and 95 million to 120 million unique TCR beta sequences obtained from about 179 million T cells. Roughly 310 gigabases of sequencing data and approximately 80 million unique TCR sequences were included in an early release covering 500 to 750 HLA-typed donors. Among the roughly 390 genotyped donors, roughly 80% belonged to the genetic ancestry cluster associated with self-reported Caucasian donors. The study aimed to test whether cataloging public T cell receptors could reveal signatures of past pathogen exposure. Using immunosequencing, the study profiled T cell repertoires from about 620 subjects and related those repertoires to cytomegalovirus serostatus. Besides the first cohort of hundreds of subjects, a separate validation cohort made up of some 110 different subjects was used. To predict cytomegalovirus infection status, the study combined high-throughput TCR immunosequencing, statistical association of individual TCRs with disease status, and machine learning. A later analysis re-examined previously published TCR beta repertoires from just over 650 donors and added high-resolution HLA genotyping to investigate patterns of TCR occurrence. Rather than using new phenotypic data, the later analysis identified candidate immune exposures from TCR beta sequences and from how often those sequences occurred across donors. In an earlier analysis of roughly 580 of the donors, high-throughput TCR beta sequencing was used to judge whether each TCR beta V gene segment behaved as functional or pseudogenic. Donor age, sex, ethnicity and CMV serostatus were compiled alongside the repertoire data. A later genetic analysis took genome-wide SNP genotypes for about three fifths of the 666 donors and used that subset as a discovery cohort. Every discovery cohort repertoire had been produced on one sequencing platform. HLA typing covered class I and class II loci at four-digit resolution. Typing coverage varied by locus: about 620-640 donors for A, B, C, DRB1 and DQB1; 522 for DQA1; around 610 for DPA1; fewer than 480 for DPB1. Four to six DR-DQ haplotypes were handled as single units for association and clustering, since linkage in the cohort was strong. Among about 370 genotyped donors of the cohort, an average of about 240,000 unique TCR beta nucleotide sequences was sequenced per donor, of which about 19% were non-productive. Broad study findings and their caveats: Some IMGT-functional V segments, including TRBV6-2 and TRBV6-3, could not be told apart with the 87-base-pair reads, so those segments were excluded. In a later genetic analysis, fewer N-insertions in productive TCRs were reported among donors in an Asian-associated ancestry cluster than the 666-donor mean. The cohort was sequenced for TCR beta chains only, and without alpha or paired-chain data the features that could be detected were limited. It was suggested by the authors that the approach could potentially be generalized to other disease states and immunological phenotypes. A later analysis reported that several top co-occurrence clusters appeared linked to parvovirus B19, influenza, CMV and Epstein-Barr virus. Because HLA typing was missing for some donors at each locus, association tests included only the typed subset. Roughly 15 rarely observed V segments, including chromosome 9 orphons, were excluded from the earlier analysis of a few hundred of the donors because counts were too low. In a later analysis, the rate of TCR association differed among HLA loci, with DRB1 alleles having the most associated TCRs and HLA-C alleles having the fewest. When HLA alleles, especially DR and DQ, strongly co-occurred, TCR associations were difficult to assign to individual alleles. A later analysis found that most CMV-associated TCR beta chains appeared HLA-restricted, with HLA associations seemingly driven largely by CMV exposure. The study gave a list of around 170 TCR beta chains associated with cytomegalovirus. In a later genetic analysis, a missense DCLRE1C variant was associated with V-gene and J-gene trimming of TCR beta chains, and the association was replicated in an independent cohort. Correlated functional status among segregating V segments might be attributable to linkage disequilibrium, but an unknown experimental factor could not be ruled out. Specific HLA alleles were associated with 15,000 to 20,000 TCR beta sequences at a false discovery rate of 0.05 in a later analysis. Presence/absence analyses assumed roughly uniform sequencing depth across donors, an assumption that may not hold. The sequencing pipeline was judged likely to have produced a cluster of highly shared sequence variants as a technical artifact. Immune exposure information for the cohort was limited to CMV serostatus. A later analysis found that HLA-associated TCR beta chains were more clonally expanded and had lower generation probabilities than equally common non-associated chains. Across donors, most TCR sequences were observed very rarely, whereas some public TCRs were present in many individuals. In vitro tests confirmed that a few of the cytomegalovirus-associated TCR beta chains recognize cytomegalovirus antigens. In both the original and validation cohorts, the classifier was reported to diagnose cytomegalovirus status with high specificity and sensitivity. In an earlier analysis of around 500 of the donors, most TCR beta V segments appeared in productive rearrangements about 90% or about 30% of the time, broadly matching IMGT annotations. A further reported finding was that TCR beta sequences accurately predicted the HLA-A and HLA-B alleles for most subjects in the first cohort.

The sample holds a few counts of this clone. This clone's antigen is unknown. Per-nucleotide qualities are absent, and no much larger clonotype sits a single base away. Library creation used the immunoSEQ multiplex PCR assay. For the multiplex PCR, a mixture combining 60 forward primers for TCR Vbeta segments and 13 reverse primers for TCR Jbeta segments was used. The CDR3 region of rearranged TCR beta genes was amplified from genomic DNA with a multiplex PCR assay. The amplified TCR beta libraries were sequenced on the Illumina HiSeq System as 87-base-pair reads. Concerning the study's data processing: In a later analysis, 77 million or so unique TCR beta chains were counted across the roughly 610 repertoires, and approximately 11 million of these chains were shared by at least two donors. A nearest-neighbor algorithm error-corrected the raw reads and collapsed the reads into unique sequences, merging closely related sequences to remove PCR and sequencing errors. Alignment of CDR3 sequences to IMGT reference sequences was used to assign V, D and J gene segments. For a sequence to be retained, a match of at least six nucleotides to both a V gene segment and a J gene segment was required. Rearrangements were classified as productive when the CDR3 lacked stop codons and remained in frame with V and J, and all other rearrangements were classified as non-productive. Following IMGT convention, CDR3 was defined as the stretch from the second conserved V-encoded cysteine to the conserved J-encoded phenylalanine. The earlier analysis of about 570 of the donors excluded any sequence lacking an unambiguous match to a single V gene segment. In an earlier analysis of 587 of the donors, V segments were called functional above 56.7% productive rearrangements and were called segregating when the between-donor standard deviation exceeded 5%. A statistical classification framework was developed to diagnose cytomegalovirus status using the catalog of TCR beta chain sequences. V and J gene assignment, in a later analysis, came from comparing TCR nucleotide sequences with IMGT/GENE-DB human TR gene sequences. The TCRdist pipeline was used in a later analysis to assign CDR3 sequences and most-parsimonious VDJ recombination scenarios. In a later analysis, each TCR beta chain was defined by its CDR3 amino acid sequence together with its V-gene family, and reads without a unique V-gene family were excluded. As a way to deal with suspected cross-contamination and a sequencing artifact, a later analysis dropped 450 to 600 nucleotide sequences that were highly shared and had low generation probability. For each public chain, a later analysis derived a clonal expansion index from normalized ranks of inferred template counts within each repertoire. In a later analysis, generation probabilities were computed using a VDJ recombination model fitted to out-of-frame rearrangements, and the results were checked against IGoR. Hypergeometric tests were used in a later analysis to score TCR-TCR, TCR-HLA and TCR-CMV co-occurrence, with a repertoire-size bias correction applied to the TCR pairs. A later analysis estimated false discovery rates by permuting HLA or CMV assignments 20 times. In a later analysis, co-occurring TCRs were grouped with DBSCAN, and TCRdist sequence similarity was added when clustering was performed within HLA-allele-positive subsets. Co-occurrence clustering excluded repertoires with fewer than 30,000 or more than 120,000 public chains, plus five with anomalous nucleotide sharing. TCRdb carries this immuneACCESS record with in-frame sequences only. Its versions omit some clonotypes, under half of them owing to an unresolved V gene in the studies checked, with the rest unexplained. V, J and clone size were drawn from that table, and D and trimming were deduced from the DNA. The sample data list approximately 120,000 clones, and over 70% of these were observed just once. The ten largest make up more than 1% of the sample.

V loses 0 bases, J loses 4 bases, and the germline ends lie 6 bases apart. The CDR3 goes from the cysteine to the phenylalanine over 13 residues. The CDR3 DNA has 39 bases and is translated from base 1. CDR1 and CDR2 are read off the germline V gene as SGHRS and YFSETQ. The cohort comprised fewer than 700 healthy bone marrow donors. All cohort members were sampled while nominally healthy, although unrecorded immune exposures were likely present. The donor tested CMV seronegative, placing the donor among the 350 or so seronegative members of the cohort. A peripheral blood sample was collected from each donor, and TCR beta sequencing was performed on peripheral blood mononuclear cells. Genomic DNA extraction from the blood cell samples was performed with the Qiagen DNeasy Blood Extraction Kit.

The TCR originated in a female donor in good health and CMV-seronegative. Sequencing used PBMCs. The chain couples TRBV5-1 to TRBJ2-3; no D gene can be assigned with confidence. The DNA is TGCGCCAGCAGCTTGGGGTCGGCAGATACGCAGTATTTT. It translates as CASSLGSADTQYF.